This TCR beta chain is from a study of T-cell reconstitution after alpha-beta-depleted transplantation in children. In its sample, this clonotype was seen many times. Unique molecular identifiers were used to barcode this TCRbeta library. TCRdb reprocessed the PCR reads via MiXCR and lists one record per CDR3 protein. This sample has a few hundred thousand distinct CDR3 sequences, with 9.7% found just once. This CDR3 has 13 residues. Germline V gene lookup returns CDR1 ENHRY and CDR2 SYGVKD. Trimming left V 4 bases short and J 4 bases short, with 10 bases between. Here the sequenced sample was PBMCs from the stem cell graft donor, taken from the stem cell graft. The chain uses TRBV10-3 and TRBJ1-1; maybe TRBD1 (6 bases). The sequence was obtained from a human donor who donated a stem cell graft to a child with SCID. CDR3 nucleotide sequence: TGTGCCATCAGTGTACGGGGGGCCACTGAAGCTTTCTTT. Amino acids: CAISVRGATEAFF.